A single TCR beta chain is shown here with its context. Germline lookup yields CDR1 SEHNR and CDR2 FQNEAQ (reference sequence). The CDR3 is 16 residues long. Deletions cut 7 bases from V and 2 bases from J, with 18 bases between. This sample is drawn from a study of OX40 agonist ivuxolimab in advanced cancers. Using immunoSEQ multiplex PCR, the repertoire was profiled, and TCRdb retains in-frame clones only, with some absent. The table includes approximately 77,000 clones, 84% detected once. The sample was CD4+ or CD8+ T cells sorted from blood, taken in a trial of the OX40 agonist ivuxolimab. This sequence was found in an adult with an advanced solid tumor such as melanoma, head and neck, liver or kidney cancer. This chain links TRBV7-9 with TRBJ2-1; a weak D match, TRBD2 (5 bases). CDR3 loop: CASTLGGGPTYNEQFF. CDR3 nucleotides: TGTGCCAGCACCCTAGGAGGTGGCCCCACCTACAATGAGCAGTTCTTC.